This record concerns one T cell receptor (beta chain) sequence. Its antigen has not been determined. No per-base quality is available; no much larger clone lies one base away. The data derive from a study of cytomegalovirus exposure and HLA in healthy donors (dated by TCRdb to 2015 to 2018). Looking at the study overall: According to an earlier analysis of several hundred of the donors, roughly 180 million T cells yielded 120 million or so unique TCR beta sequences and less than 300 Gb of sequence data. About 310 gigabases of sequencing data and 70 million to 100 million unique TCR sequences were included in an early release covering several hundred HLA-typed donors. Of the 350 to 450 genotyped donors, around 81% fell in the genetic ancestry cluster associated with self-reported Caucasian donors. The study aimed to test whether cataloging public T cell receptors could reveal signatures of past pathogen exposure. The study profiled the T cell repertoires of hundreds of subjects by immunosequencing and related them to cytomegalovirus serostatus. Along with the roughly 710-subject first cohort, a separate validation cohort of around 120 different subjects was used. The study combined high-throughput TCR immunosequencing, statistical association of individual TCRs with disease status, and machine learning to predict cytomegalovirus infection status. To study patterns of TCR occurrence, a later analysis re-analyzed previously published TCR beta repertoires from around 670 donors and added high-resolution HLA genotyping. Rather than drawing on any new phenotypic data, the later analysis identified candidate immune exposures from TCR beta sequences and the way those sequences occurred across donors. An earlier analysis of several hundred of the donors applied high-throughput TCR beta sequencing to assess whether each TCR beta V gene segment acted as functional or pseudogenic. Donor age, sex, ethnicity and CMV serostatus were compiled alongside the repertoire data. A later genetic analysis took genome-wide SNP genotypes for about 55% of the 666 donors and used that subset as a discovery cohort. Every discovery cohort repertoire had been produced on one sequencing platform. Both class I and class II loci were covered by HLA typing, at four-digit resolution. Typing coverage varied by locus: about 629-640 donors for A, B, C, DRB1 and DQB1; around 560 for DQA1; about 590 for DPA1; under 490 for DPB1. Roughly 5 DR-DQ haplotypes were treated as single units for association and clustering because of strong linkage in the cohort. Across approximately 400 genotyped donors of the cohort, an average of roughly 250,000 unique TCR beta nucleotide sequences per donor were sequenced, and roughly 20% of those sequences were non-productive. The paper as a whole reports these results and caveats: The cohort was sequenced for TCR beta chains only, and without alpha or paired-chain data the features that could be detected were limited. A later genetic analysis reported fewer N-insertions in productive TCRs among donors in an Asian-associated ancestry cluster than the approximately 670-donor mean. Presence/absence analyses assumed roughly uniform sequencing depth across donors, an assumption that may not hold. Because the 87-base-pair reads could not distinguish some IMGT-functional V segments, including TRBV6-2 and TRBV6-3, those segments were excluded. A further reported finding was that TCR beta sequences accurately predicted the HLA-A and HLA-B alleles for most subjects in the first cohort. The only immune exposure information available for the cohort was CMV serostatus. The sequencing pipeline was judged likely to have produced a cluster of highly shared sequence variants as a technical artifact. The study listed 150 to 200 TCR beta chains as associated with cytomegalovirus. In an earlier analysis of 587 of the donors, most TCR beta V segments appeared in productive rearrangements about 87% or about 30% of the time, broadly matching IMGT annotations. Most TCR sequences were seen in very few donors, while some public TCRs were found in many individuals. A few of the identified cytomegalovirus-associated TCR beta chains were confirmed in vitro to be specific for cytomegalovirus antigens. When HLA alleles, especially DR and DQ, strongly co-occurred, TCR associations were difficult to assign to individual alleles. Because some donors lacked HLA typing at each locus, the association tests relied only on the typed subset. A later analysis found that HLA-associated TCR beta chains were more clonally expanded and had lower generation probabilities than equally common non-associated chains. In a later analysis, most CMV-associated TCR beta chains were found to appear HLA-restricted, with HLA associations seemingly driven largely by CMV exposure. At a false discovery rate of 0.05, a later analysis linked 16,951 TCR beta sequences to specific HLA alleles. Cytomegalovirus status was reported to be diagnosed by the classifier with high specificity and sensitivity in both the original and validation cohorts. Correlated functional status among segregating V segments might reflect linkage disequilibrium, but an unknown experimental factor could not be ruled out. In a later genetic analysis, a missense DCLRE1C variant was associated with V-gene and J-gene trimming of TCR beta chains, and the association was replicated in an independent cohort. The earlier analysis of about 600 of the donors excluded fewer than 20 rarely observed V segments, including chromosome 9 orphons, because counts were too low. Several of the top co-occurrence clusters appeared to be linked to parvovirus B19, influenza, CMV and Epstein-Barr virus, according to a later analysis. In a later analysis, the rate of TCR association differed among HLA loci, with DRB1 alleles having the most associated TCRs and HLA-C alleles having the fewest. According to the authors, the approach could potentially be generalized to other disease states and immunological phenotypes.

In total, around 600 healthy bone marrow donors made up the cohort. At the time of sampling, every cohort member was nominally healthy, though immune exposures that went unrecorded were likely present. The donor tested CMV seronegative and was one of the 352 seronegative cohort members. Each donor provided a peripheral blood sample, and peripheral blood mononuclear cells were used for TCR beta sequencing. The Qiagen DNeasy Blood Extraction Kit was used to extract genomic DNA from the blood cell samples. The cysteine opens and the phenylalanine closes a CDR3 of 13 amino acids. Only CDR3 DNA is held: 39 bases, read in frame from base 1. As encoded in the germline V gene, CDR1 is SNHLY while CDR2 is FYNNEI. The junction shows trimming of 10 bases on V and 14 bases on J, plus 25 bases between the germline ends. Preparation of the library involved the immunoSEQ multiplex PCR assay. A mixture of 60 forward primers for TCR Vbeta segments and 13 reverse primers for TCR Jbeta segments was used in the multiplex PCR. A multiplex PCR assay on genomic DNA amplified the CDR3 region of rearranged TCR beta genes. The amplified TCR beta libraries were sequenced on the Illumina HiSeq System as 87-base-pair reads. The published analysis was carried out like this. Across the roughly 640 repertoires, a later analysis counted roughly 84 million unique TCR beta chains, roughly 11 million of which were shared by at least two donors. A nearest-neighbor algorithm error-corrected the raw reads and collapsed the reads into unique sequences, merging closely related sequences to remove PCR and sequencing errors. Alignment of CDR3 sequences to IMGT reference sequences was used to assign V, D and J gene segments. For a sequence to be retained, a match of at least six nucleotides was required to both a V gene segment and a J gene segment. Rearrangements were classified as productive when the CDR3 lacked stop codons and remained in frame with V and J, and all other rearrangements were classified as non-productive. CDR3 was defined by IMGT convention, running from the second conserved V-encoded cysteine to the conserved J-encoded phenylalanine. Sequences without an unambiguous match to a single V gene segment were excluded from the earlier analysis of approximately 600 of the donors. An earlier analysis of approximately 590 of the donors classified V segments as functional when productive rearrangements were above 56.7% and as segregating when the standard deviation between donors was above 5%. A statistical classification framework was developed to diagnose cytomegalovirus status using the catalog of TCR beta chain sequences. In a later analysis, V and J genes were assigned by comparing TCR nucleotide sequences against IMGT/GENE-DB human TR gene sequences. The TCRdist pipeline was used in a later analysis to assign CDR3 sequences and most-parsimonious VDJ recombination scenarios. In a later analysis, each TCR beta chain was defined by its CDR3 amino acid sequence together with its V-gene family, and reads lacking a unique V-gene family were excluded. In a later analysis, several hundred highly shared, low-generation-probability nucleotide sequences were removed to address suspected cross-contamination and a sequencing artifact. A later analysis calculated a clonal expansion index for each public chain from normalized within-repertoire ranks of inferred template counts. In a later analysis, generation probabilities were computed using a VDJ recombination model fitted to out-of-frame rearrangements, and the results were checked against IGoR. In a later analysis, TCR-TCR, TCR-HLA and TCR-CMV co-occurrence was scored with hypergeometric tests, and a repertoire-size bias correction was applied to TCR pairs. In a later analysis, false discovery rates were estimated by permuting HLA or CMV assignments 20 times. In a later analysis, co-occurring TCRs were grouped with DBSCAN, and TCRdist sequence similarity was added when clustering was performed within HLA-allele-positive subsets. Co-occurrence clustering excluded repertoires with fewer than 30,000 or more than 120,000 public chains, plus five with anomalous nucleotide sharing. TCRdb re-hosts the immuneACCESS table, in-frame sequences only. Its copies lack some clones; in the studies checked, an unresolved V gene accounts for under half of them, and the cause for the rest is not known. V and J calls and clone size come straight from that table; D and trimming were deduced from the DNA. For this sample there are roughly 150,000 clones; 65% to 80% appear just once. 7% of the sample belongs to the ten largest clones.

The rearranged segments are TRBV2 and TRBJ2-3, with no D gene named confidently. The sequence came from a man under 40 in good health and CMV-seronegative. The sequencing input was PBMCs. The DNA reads TGTGCCATACGTCGGGTTCGACTCTCTTGTCTGTATTTT. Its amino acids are CAIRRVRLSCLYF. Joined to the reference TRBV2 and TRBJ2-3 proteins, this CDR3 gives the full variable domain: EPEVTQTPSHQVTQMGQEVILRCVPISNHLYFYWYRQILGQKVEFLVSFYNNEISEKSEIFDDQFSVERPDGSNFTLKIRSTKLEDSAMYFCAIRRVRLSCLYFGPGTRLTVL.